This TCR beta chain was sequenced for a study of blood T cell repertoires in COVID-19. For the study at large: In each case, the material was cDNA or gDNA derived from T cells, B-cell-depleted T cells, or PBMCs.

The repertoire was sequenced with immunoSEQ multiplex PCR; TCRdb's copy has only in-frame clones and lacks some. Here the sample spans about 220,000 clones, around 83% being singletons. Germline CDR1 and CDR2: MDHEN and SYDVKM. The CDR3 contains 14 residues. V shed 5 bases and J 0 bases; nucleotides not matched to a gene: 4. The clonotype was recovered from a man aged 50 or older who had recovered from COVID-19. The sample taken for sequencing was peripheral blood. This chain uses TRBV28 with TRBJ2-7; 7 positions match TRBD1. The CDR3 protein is CASSDGTASYEQYF. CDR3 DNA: TGTGCCAGCAGTGACGGGACAGCCTCCTACGAGCAGTACTTC.